Below, 32 T cell receptor beta chains from the same sample are listed, as sequenced in a study of T cell responses to AZD1222 COVID-19 vaccine. Profiling relied on immunoSEQ multiplex PCR, and the TCRdb table lists in-frame clones only, not all of them. In the table there are 100,000 to 150,000 clones, more than 65% of which are singletons. The source material was peripheral blood, sampled 28 days after the second AZD1222 dose. All receptors derive from an adult who received the AZD1222 COVID-19 vaccine.

The chain recombines TRBV6-5 with TRBJ1-1; D is perhaps TRBD1 (6 bases). This CDR3 spans 13 amino acids. V was cut by 6 bases and J by 1 base, with 9 bases left in between. Germline V gives CDR1 MNHEY, CDR2 SVGAGI. The CDR3 nucleotides read TGTGCCAGCAGACTACAGGGGAACACTGAAGCTTTCTTT. Translated: CASRLQGNTEAFF.

CDR3 DNA sequence: TGTGCCAGCAGTTTTCCCGGACTAGAGAGCTCGTACAATGAGCAGTTCTTC. This sequence encodes CASSFPGLESSYNEQFF. The chain is built from TRBV28 and TRBJ2-1, with TRBD2 matching 7 bases. The germline V gene has CDR1 MDHEN and CDR2 SYDVKM. The V and J ends lost 3 bases and 4 bases, in that order; junction bases with no gene match: 12. This CDR3 contains 17 residues. Full variable domain (remainder filled in from reference TRBV28 and TRBJ2-1): DVKVTQSSRYLVKRTGEKVFLECVQDMDHENMFWYRQDPGLGLRLIYFSYDVKMKEKGDIPEGYSVSREKKERFSLILESASTNQTSMYLCASSFPGLESSYNEQFFGPGTRLTVL.

V and J are TRBV18 and TRBJ1-2; D is undetermined. This CDR3 comprises 12 residues. Trimming stripped 6 bases from V and 4 bases from J, with 9 bases between. Germline V gene data show CDR1 as KGHSH and CDR2 as LQKENI. The CDR3 sequence: CASSIRRYGYTF. DNA for the CDR3: TGTGCCAGCTCGATCAGGCGCTATGGCTACACCTTC. The entire variable domain, with the rest obtained from reference TRBV18 and TRBJ1-2, is as follows: NAGVMQNPRHLVRRRGQEARLRCSPMKGHSHVYWYRQLPEEGLKFMVYLQKENIIDESGMPKERFSAEFPKEGPSILRIQQVVRGDSAAYFCASSIRRYGYTFGSGTRLTVV.

The chain uses TRBV27 and TRBJ1-1, with TRBD1 as a possible D gene (6 bases). CDR3 length: 15 residues. V was pared by 6 bases and J by 3 bases, with 17 bases between. The germline CDR1 and CDR2 sequences are MNHEY and SMNVEV (reference sequence). CDR3 nucleotide sequence: TGTGCCAGCAGGGTGGGGGGGCTGAGGGACACTGAAGCTTTCTTT. Translating gives CASRVGGLRDTEAFF.

The rearrangement joins TRBV20-1 to TRBJ1-6; D is uncertain. Trimming pared 3 bases from V and 7 bases from J, leaving 10 bases between. From germline, CDR1 is DFQATT and CDR2 SNEGSKA (reference sequence). This CDR3 is built from 13 residues. CDR3 in DNA: TGCAGTGCTAGTCTTGCCCACAATTCACCCCTCCACTTT. Amino acid sequence: CSASLAHNSPLHF.

The sample holds one count of this clone. The chain recombines TRBV7-9 with TRBJ1-2; D is ambiguous. Germline V gene data show CDR1 as SEHNR and CDR2 as FQNEAQ (reference sequence). Trimming removed 4 bases at V and 0 bases at J, with 24 bases between. This CDR3 spans 19 amino acids. This CDR3 reads CASSSPLGREDLANYGYTF. For the CDR3, the DNA is TGTGCCAGCAGCTCACCCTTAGGGAGGGAGGACCTAGCTAACTATGGCTACACCTTC.

The rearrangement uses TRBV28 and TRBJ1-2; unclear D gene. Deletions cut 5 bases from V and 7 bases from J, with 14 bases between. The CDR3 is 13 residues long. CDR1 and CDR2 from the germline V gene are MDHEN and SYDVKM. For the CDR3, the DNA is TGTGCCAGCAGTCTAATAAGCGAGCGTGGCTACACCTTC. It specifies CASSLISERGYTF.

The V and J genes are TRBV4-1 and TRBJ2-2; perhaps TRBD2 as D (5 bases). V was cut by 4 bases and J by 7 bases, with 16 bases left in between. This CDR3 region has 15 residues. CDR1 MGHRA and CDR2 YSYEKL come from the germline V gene. The CDR3 sequence is CASSLNPTSYGELFF. Written as DNA, the CDR3 is TGCGCCAGCAGCCTTAACCCCACTAGTTACGGGGAGCTGTTTTTT.

In this sample, this clone turned up once. The chain is built from TRBV5-5 and TRBJ1-1; D is unclear. The CDR3 runs to 12 residues. Germline CDR1 SGHKS, CDR2 YYEKEE (reference sequence). V shed 2 bases and J shed 3 bases, with 5 bases lying between them. CDR3 protein: CASSFTDTEAFF. CDR3 in DNA: TGTGCCAGCAGCTTCACAGACACTGAAGCTTTCTTT.

The V and J genes are TRBV6-1 and TRBJ1-2, with D unclear. Germline CDR1 reads MNHNS; CDR2 reads SASEGT. The germline V and J ends were trimmed by 3 bases and 4 bases, with 9 bases remaining between them. The CDR3 consists of 13 residues. The CDR3 spells CASSDDTFYGYTF. The CDR3 nucleotides are TGTGCCAGCAGTGACGACACCTTCTATGGCTACACCTTC.

This clone was picked up one time. V is TRBV6-5 and J is TRBJ1-2; D gene uncertain. V lost 6 bases to trimming and J lost 4 bases, with 12 bases between them. Germline V gene data show CDR1 as MNHEY and CDR2 as SVGAGI. The CDR3 covers 13 residues. The CDR3 loop is CASRPGETYGYTF. DNA of the CDR3: TGTGCCAGCAGGCCCGGCGAAACCTATGGCTACACCTTC.

The chain is built from TRBV5-4 and TRBJ1-2, with D unclear. This CDR3 is built from 15 residues. The ends were cut back, 2 bases at V and 4 bases at J, with 15 bases in the middle. Germline-derived CDR1 and CDR2 are SGHNT and YYREEE (reference sequence). The CDR3 DNA is TGTGCCAGCAGCTTTGGGCCAGCCGAAGCCTATGGCTACACCTTC. It translates to CASSFGPAEAYGYTF.

This clone was found a few times. The gene calls are TRBV5-6 and TRBJ1-2; 7 bases are a match to TRBD1. Germline trimming cut 2 bases from V and 3 bases from J; bases unmatched to any gene: 4. In germline, CDR1 is SGHDT, CDR2 YYEEEE. The CDR3 length is 14 residues. This CDR3 reads CASSFETGHYGYTF. CDR3 nucleotide sequence: TGTGCCAGCAGCTTTGAGACAGGGCACTATGGCTACACCTTC.

The V gene is TRBV6-5, the J gene TRBJ1-2; a possible D gene is TRBD1 (6 bases). The CDR3 is made up of 12 amino acids. Deletions cut 7 bases from V and 8 bases from J, with 14 bases between. The germline gives CDR1 MNHEY, CDR2 SVGAGI. The CDR3 reads CASTAGVGGYTF. CDR3 in DNA: TGTGCCAGCACTGCAGGGGTCGGGGGCTACACCTTC.

V gene TRBV19 combines with J gene TRBJ2-5; TRBD2 matches 8 bases. V trimming: 6 bases; J trimming: 4 bases; junction bases outside the gene matches: 7. The CDR3 runs 14 residues. Germline V CDR1 and CDR2: LNHDA, SQIVND (reference sequence). CDR3 nucleotide sequence: TGTGCCAGTAGGAACCTCGGGGGGGTAGAGACCCAGTACTTC. Translated: CASRNLGGVETQYF.

The chain links TRBV15 to TRBJ2-7, with 7 bases fitting TRBD1. V shed 0 bases and J 2 bases; nucleotides not matched to a gene: 10. The CDR3 is 17 amino acids. Germline V lookup: CDR1 LNHNV, CDR2 YYDKDF (reference sequence). CDR3 in DNA: TGTGCCACCAGCAGAGATTTACCCACAGGGGCGGCCTACGAGCAGTACTTC. Its protein product is CATSRDLPTGAAYEQYF.

This chain uses TRBV5-6 with TRBJ2-5; D unclear. The germline V gene has CDR1 SGHDT and CDR2 YYEEEE. The CDR3 has 14 amino acids. The V end was cut by 3 bases, the J end by 5 bases, with 14 bases between. Here the CDR3 DNA reads TGTGCCAGCAGCTGGACGGTGGTAGGTGAGACCCAGTACTTC. This codes for CASSWTVVGETQYF.

This chain links TRBV6-5 with TRBJ2-3; D remains ambiguous. The CDR3 spans 13 residues. The V gene's germline CDR1 is MNHEY and CDR2 SVGAGI. Deletions cut 10 bases from V and 1 base from J, with 12 bases between. CDR3 in DNA: TGTGCCACTTCAAGGGCCCGCACAGATACGCAGTATTTT. This encodes CATSRARTDTQYF.

This clone was detected once. The V gene is TRBV7-8, the J gene TRBJ1-2; 12 positions agree with TRBD1. The CDR3 consists of 15 residues. Germline V gives CDR1 SGHVS, CDR2 FQNEAQ. V lost 1 base to trimming and J lost 8 bases; unmatched junction nucleotides: 5. The CDR3 sequence is CASSLVGQGAVGYTF. The CDR3 DNA follows: TGTGCCAGCAGCTTAGTGGGACAGGGGGCTGTAGGCTACACCTTC. Together with reference TRBV7-8 and TRBJ1-2, the CDR3 gives the full variable domain: GAGVSQSPRYKVAKRGQDVALRCDPISGHVSLFWYQQALGQGPEFLTYFQNEAQLDKSGLPSDRFFAERPEGSVSTLKIQRTQQEDSAVYLCASSLVGQGAVGYTFGSGTRLTVV.

This clone was recorded a few times. The chain carries TRBV19 and TRBJ1-6; D remains ambiguous. The CDR3 has 14 amino acids. Germline CDR1 LNHDA, CDR2 SQIVND (reference sequence). The V gene lost 6 bases and the J gene lost 7 bases, with 13 bases spanning the gap. The CDR3, as DNA: TGTGCCAGTAGCGGACCGGGCCAAAATTCACCCCTCCACTTT. Protein sequence: CASSGPGQNSPLHF.

The chain links TRBV24-1 to TRBJ1-4; unclear D gene. Trimming took 8 bases from V and 3 from J, leaving 12 bases between them. The CDR3 loop spans 14 amino acids. CDR1 and CDR2 (germline): KGHDR, SFDVKD. This CDR3 is CATIPIRSNEKLFF. DNA for the CDR3: TGTGCCACCATCCCCATAAGGTCTAATGAAAAACTGTTTTTT.

V gene TRBV10-3 combines with J gene TRBJ2-1, with 10 nucleotides matching TRBD2. This CDR3 has 14 amino acids. Germline values: CDR1 ENHRY, CDR2 SYGVKD. V lost 5 bases and J lost 7; bases outside the gene matches: 5. CDR3: CAISSGGATNEQFF. The CDR3 region has the DNA TGTGCCATCAGTAGCGGGGGGGCCACGAATGAGCAGTTCTTC.

This clone showed up just once. The gene calls are TRBV19 and TRBJ1-2, with TRBD1 matching 10 bases. The CDR3 has 15 residues. The V gene's germline CDR1 is LNHDA and CDR2 SQIVND (reference sequence). Losses at the gene ends were 4 bases for V and 3 bases for J; bases not matched to a gene: 5. The CDR3, as DNA: TGTGCCAGTAGTACCCCGGGACAGGGGTACTATGGCTACACCTTC. This sequence encodes CASSTPGQGYYGYTF.

The V call is TRBV11-1, the J call TRBJ2-7; D is uncertain. V was clipped by 2 bases and J by 0 bases, with 8 bases between them. Germline CDR1 SGHAT, CDR2 FQDESV (reference sequence). This CDR3 is built from 14 residues. In DNA, the CDR3 is TGTGCCAGCAGCTTATTATCCATCTCCTACGAGCAGTACTTC. Translated: CASSLLSISYEQYF.

The CDR3 sequence: CASSPGEVAVRGYEQYF. CDR3 in DNA: TGCGCCAGCAGCCCGGGGGAGGTGGCGGTGCGTGGCTACGAGCAGTACTTC. This chain joins TRBV5-1 and TRBJ2-7, with D perhaps matching TRBD2 (6 bases). CDR3 length: 17 amino acids. V gave up 4 bases and J gave up 3 bases, with 23 bases separating them. Germline lookup yields CDR1 SGHRS and CDR2 YFSETQ.

The gene calls are TRBV28 and TRBJ1-6; D is uncertain. CDR1 is MDHEN, CDR2 SYDVKM, per germline. The CDR3 is 13 residues long. Trimming shortened V by 3 bases and J by 7 bases, and 7 bases separated the two germline ends. CDR3 residues: CASSLLQNSPLHF. CDR3 DNA: TGTGCCAGCAGTTTGTTACAGAATTCACCCCTCCACTTT.

Comments on this clone: The junction departs from germline at one end; a sequencing error may be responsible. The chain links TRBV7-7 to TRBJ2-2; D remains unclear. Per germline, CDR1 SSHAT and CDR2 FNYEAQ (reference sequence). There are 13 residues in the CDR3. CDR3 in DNA: TGTGCTAGCAGGCCAGGGAACACCGGGGAGCTGTTTTTT. This sequence encodes CASRPGNTGELFF.

This clone was observed a handful of times. This chain joins TRBV20-1 and TRBJ2-3; TRBD2 agrees at 8 bases. After removal of 3 bases from V and 5 bases from J, the junction contained 13 bases not matched to a gene. Germline V gene data show CDR1 as DFQATT and CDR2 as SNEGSKA (reference sequence). The CDR3 sequence is 16 residues long. The CDR3 protein is CSASPGLAGEGDTQYF. The CDR3 coding sequence is TGCAGTGCTAGTCCTGGACTAGCCGGGGAGGGAGATACGCAGTATTTT.

This clone turned up a few times. The genes are TRBV18 and TRBJ1-2; the D gene is possibly TRBD1 (5 bases). Germline V gene lookup returns CDR1 KGHSH and CDR2 LQKENI. V shed 2 bases and J shed 8 bases, with 15 bases lying between them. The CDR3 runs 14 residues. CDR3 amino acids: CASSPNLAGGGYTF. The DNA for the CDR3 is TGTGCCAGCTCACCAAACCTCGCCGGGGGAGGCTACACCTTC.

This clone occurred a few times. The chain joins TRBV7-2 to TRBJ2-1; 9 nucleotides match TRBD1. CDR1 and CDR2 from the germline V gene are SGHTA and FQGNSA. The length of the CDR3 is 15 residues. The V segment lost 5 bases and the J segment 5 bases; nucleotides outside the gene matches: 7. In nucleotides, the CDR3 is TGTGCCAGCAGCACAGGGGGCGCGTCCCACAATGAGCAGTTCTTC. Translated, it gives CASSTGGASHNEQFF.

The J gene is TRBJ1-2, the V gene TRBV20-1; D might be TRBD1 (6 bases). The length of the CDR3 is 13 residues. Germline V gene lookup returns CDR1 DFQATT and CDR2 SNEGSKA (reference sequence). V lost 3 bases to trimming and J lost 3 bases, with 11 bases between them. The CDR3 sequence is CSASYRADYGYTF. In nucleotides, the CDR3 is TGCAGTGCTAGTTACAGGGCCGACTATGGCTACACCTTC.

The chain uses TRBV5-4 and TRBJ2-6; 9 nucleotides agree with TRBD1. V shed 10 bases and J 2 bases; nucleotides not matched to a gene: 7. This CDR3 spans 15 amino acids. The germline gives CDR1 SGHNT, CDR2 YYREEE (reference sequence). The CDR3 coding sequence is TGTGCCTTACGGACAGGGGTCACTGGGGCCAACGTCCTGACTTTC. Amino acids: CALRTGVTGANVLTF.